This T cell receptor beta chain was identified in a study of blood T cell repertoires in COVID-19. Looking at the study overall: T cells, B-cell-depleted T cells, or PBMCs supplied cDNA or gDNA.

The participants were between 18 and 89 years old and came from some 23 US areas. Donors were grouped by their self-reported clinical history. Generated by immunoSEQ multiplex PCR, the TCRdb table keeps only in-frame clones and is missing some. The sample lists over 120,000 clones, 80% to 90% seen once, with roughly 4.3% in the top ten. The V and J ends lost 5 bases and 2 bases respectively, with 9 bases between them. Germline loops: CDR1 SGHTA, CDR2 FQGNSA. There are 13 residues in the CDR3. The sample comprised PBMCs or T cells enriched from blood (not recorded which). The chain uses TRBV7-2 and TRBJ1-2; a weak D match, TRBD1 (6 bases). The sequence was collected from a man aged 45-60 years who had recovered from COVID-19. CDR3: CASSADRNYGYTF. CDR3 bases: TGTGCCAGCAGCGCCGACAGGAACTATGGCTACACCTTC.